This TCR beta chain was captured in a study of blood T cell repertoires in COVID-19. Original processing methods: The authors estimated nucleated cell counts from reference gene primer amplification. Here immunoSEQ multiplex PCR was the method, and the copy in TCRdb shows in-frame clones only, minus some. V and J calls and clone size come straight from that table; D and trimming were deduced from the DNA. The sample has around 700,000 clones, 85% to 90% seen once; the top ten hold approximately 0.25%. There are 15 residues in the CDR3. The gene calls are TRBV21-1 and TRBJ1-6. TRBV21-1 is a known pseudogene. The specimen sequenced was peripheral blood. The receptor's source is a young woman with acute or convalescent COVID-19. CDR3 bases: TGTGCCAGCAGGACGACTGAGAAGTTGGATTCACCCCTCCACTTT. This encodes CASRTTEKLDSPLHF.